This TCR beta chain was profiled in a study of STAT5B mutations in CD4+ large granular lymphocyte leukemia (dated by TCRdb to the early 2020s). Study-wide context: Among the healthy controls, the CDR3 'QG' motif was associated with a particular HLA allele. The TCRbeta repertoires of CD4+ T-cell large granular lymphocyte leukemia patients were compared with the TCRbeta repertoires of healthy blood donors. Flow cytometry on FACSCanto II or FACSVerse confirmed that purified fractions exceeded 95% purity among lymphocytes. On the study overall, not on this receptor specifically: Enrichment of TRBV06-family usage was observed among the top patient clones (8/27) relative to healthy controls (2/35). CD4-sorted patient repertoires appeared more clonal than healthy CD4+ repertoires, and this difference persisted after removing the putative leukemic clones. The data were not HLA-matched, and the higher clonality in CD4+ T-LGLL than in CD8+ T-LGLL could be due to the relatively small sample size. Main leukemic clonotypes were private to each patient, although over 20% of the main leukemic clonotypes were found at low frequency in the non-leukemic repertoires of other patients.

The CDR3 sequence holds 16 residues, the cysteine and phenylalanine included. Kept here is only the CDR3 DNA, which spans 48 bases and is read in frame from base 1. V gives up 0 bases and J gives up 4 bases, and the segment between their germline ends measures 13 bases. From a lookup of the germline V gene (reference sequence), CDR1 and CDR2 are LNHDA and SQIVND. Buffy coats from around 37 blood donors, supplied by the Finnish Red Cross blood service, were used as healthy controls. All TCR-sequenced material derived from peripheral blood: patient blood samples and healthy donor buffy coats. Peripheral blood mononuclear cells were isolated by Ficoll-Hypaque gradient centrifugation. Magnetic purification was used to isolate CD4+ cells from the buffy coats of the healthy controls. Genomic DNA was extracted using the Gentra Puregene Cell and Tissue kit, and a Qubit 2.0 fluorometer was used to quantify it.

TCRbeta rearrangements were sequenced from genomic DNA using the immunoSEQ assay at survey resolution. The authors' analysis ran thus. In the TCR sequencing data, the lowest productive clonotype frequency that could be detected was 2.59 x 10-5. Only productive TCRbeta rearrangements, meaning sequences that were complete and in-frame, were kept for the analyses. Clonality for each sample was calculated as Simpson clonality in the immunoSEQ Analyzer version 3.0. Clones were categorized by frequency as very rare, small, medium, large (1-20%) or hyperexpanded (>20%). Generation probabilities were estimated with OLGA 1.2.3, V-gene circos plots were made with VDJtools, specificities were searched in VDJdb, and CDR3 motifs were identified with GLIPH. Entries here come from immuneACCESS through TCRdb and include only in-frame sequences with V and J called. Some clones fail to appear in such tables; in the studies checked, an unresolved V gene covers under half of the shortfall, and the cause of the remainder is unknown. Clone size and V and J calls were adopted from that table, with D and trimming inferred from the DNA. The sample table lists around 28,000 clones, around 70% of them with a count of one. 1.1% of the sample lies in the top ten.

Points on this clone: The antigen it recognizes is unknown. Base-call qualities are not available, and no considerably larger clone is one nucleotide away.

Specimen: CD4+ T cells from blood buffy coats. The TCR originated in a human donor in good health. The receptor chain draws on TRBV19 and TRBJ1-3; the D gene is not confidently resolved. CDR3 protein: CASSIDRSARGNTIYF. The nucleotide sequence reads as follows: TGTGCCAGTAGTATAGATCGGTCAGCCCGCGGAAACACCATATATTTT.